The 8 T cell receptor beta chains reported below all come from one sample, sequenced in a study of cytomegalovirus exposure and HLA in healthy donors. PCR employed 60 Vbeta and 13 Jbeta primers. The table came from immunoSEQ multiplex PCR; TCRdb's copy has only in-frame clones and leaves some out. The profile shows more than 95,000 clones, approximately 75% of them singletons. The sequencing input was PBMCs. The receptors here all came from a woman in her 70s in good health and CMV-seropositive.

V and J are TRBV18 and TRBJ2-7; 9 bases are a match to TRBD1. The CDR3 is 15 residues long. Unmatched junction bases numbered 5, after V lost 5 bases and J lost 0 bases. Germline CDR1 KGHSH, CDR2 LQKENI. The CDR3 spells CASSSGTGSSYEQYF. The CDR3 nucleotides read TGTGCCAGCTCATCCGGGACAGGGAGCTCCTACGAGCAGTACTTC.

The DNA of the CDR3 is TGTGCCAGCAGCGTTACAGGGACGAACACCGGGGAGCTGTTTTTT. This gives the protein CASSVTGTNTGELFF. The chain links TRBV9 to TRBJ2-2; D possibly corresponds to TRBD1 (6 bases). Trimming removed 2 bases at V and 0 bases at J, with 8 bases between. The CDR3 loop spans 15 amino acids. Germline-derived CDR1 and CDR2 are SGDLS and YYNGEE. The complete variable domain, with remaining parts taken from reference TRBV9 and TRBJ2-2, reads DSGVTQTPKHLITATGQRVTLRCSPRSGDLSVYWYQQSLDQGLQFLIQYYNGEERAKGNILERFSAQQFPDLHSELNLSSLELGDSALYFCASSVTGTNTGELFFGEGSRLTVL.

The V gene is TRBV25-1, the J gene TRBJ2-7; TRBD2 might be the D (6 bases). The V gene's germline CDR1 is MGHDK and CDR2 SYGVNS. The CDR3 runs to 16 residues. V was pared by 6 bases and J by 0 bases, with 18 bases between. CDR3 nucleotide sequence: TGTGCCAGCAGCGGCGGATCCCTAGCGCTCTCCTACGAGCAGTACTTC. Protein sequence: CASSGGSLALSYEQYF.

DNA for the CDR3: TGTGCCAGCAGCTCCGGGGAGCGGGAGGGGGATACGCAGTATTTT. Encoded protein: CASSSGEREGDTQYF. J is TRBJ2-3 and V is TRBV6-5, with 10 bases that match TRBD2. Germline lookup yields CDR1 MNHEY and CDR2 SVGAGI. This CDR3 spans 15 amino acids. Trimming cost V 6 bases and J 6 bases; bases outside gene matches: 9.

This clone has just a few counts. The chain is built from TRBV7-9 and TRBJ2-7; tentative D call: TRBD2 (5 bases). The CDR3 length is 15 residues. Germline loops: CDR1 SEHNR, CDR2 FQNEAQ (reference sequence). V was pared by 1 base and J by 3 bases, with 13 bases between. This CDR3 is CASSLGPGVFYEQYF. The CDR3 nucleotides are TGTGCCAGCAGCTTAGGTCCCGGGGTTTTCTACGAGCAGTACTTC.

The chain combines TRBV5-1 with TRBJ2-3; 16 positions agree with TRBD2. Trimming cost V 4 bases and J 2 bases; bases outside gene matches: 10. This CDR3 region has 19 residues. CDR1 and CDR2 (germline): SGHRS, YFSETQ. The CDR3 sequence is CASSPGLAGGPSYTDTQYF. The DNA for the CDR3 is TGCGCCAGCAGCCCGGGACTAGCGGGAGGGCCCAGTTACACAGATACGCAGTATTTT. Using reference TRBV5-1 and TRBJ2-3 for the parts outside the CDR3, the full variable domain is KAGVTQTPRYLIKTRGQQVTLSCSPISGHRSVSWYQQTPGQGLQFLFEYFSETQRNKGNFPGRFSGRQFSNSRSEMNVSTLELGDSALYLCASSPGLAGGPSYTDTQYFGPGTRLTVL.

The chain uses TRBV7-9 and TRBJ2-7; weak D call: TRBD1 (5 bases). Trimming left V 5 bases short and J 0 bases short, with 11 bases between. The CDR3 is 14 residues long. Germline CDR1 SEHNR, CDR2 FQNEAQ (reference sequence). The CDR3 DNA sequence: TGTGCCAGCAGCCCCCCAGGACACTCCTACGAGCAGTACTTC. Protein sequence: CASSPPGHSYEQYF.

The genes are TRBV7-9 and TRBJ2-5; unclear D gene. The J call is in doubt because the DNA end fits TRBJ2-7 better. The germline gives CDR1 SEHNR, CDR2 FQNEAQ (reference sequence). The CDR3 spans 12 residues. The CDR3 bases are TGTGCCAGCAGCCCAAAAGACTACGAGCAGTACTTC. Translating gives CASSPKDYEQYF.